This entry lists 27 T cell receptor beta chains sequenced from one sample in a study of blood T cell repertoires in COVID-19. Some clones are missing from TCRdb's copy, which holds only in-frame ones; the method was immunoSEQ multiplex PCR. The profile shows some 220,000 clones, 80% to 85% of them singletons. Sequences were obtained from peripheral blood. The receptor source for this set is a woman older than 75 with active or convalescent COVID-19.

This chain joins TRBV5-8 and TRBJ2-5; D not certain. The CDR3 loop spans 12 amino acids. Trimming stripped 2 bases from V and 5 bases from J, with 7 bases between. CDR1 and CDR2 from the germline V gene are SGHTS and YDEGEE. The CDR3 protein is CASSFPGETQYF. In nucleotides, the CDR3 is TGTGCCAGCAGCTTCCCTGGCGAGACCCAGTACTTC.

V usage is TRBV11-3 and J usage is TRBJ2-2, with TRBD1 matching over 12 bases. This CDR3 is 18 amino acids long. From germline, CDR1 is SGHNT and CDR2 YENEEA. Unmatched junction bases numbered 13, after V lost 3 bases and J lost 8 bases. The CDR3 spells CASSFLRTGTGGLGELFF. Written as DNA, the CDR3 is TGTGCCAGCAGCTTTTTGAGAACCGGGACAGGGGGCCTGGGGGAGCTGTTTTTT.

As DNA, the CDR3 is TGTGCCATCAGCAACGGGGACAGGGAATCAGATACGCAGTATTTT. Translated, it gives CAISNGDRESDTQYF. This chain uses TRBV10-3 with TRBJ2-3; 9 nucleotides align to TRBD1. Germline assignment: CDR1 ENHRY and CDR2 SYGVKD. J lost 4 bases, V lost 6 bases, and 8 bases had no gene match. The CDR3 loop spans 15 amino acids.

The chain combines TRBV7-2 with TRBJ2-3; the match to TRBD2 covers 10 bases. V lost 5 bases and J lost 6; bases outside the gene matches: 17. This CDR3 region has 18 residues. Germline V lookup: CDR1 SGHTA, CDR2 FQGNSA. The CDR3, as DNA: TGTGCCAGCAGCCCTAGGGCTAGCGGGGGCACTCTGAGGGATACGCAGTATTTT. As protein: CASSPRASGGTLRDTQYF.

In nucleotides, the CDR3 is TGTGCCAGCGGGGAAGGGACAGGGGGCCGTCAGCCCCAGCATTTT. It encodes CASGEGTGGRQPQHF. The V gene is TRBV2, the J gene TRBJ1-5; 12 nucleotides line up with TRBD1. The CDR3 extends over 15 amino acids. Per germline, CDR1 SNHLY and CDR2 FYNNEI. The ends lost 8 bases at V and 6 bases at J; junction bases unmatched: 8.

The chain couples TRBV28 to TRBJ2-5; TRBD2 matches 12 bases. This CDR3 region has 17 residues. CDR1 and CDR2 (germline): MDHEN, SYDVKM. Germline trimming cut 4 bases from V and 3 bases from J; bases unmatched to any gene: 9. The CDR3 nucleotides are TGTGCCAGCAGTTCCCCCGGACTAGCGGGGTTTGAAGAGACCCAGTACTTC. It is translated as CASSSPGLAGFEETQYF. Drawing the rest from reference TRBV28 and TRBJ2-5, the complete variable domain is DVKVTQSSRYLVKRTGEKVFLECVQDMDHENMFWYRQDPGLGLRLIYFSYDVKMKEKGDIPEGYSVSREKKERFSLILESASTNQTSMYLCASSSPGLAGFEETQYFGPGTRLLVL.

The chain uses TRBV18 and TRBJ2-1; 8 bases map to TRBD1. The CDR3 runs to 14 residues. The germline CDR1 and CDR2 sequences are KGHSH and LQKENI. The trim removed 4 bases at V and 5 bases at J, leaving 4 bases unmatched. The CDR3 nucleotides are TGTGCCAGCTCACAACCGGGACAGGACAATGAGCAGTTCTTC. This codes for CASSQPGQDNEQFF.

The J gene is TRBJ2-4, the V gene TRBV5-4; tentative D call: TRBD1 (5 bases). Trimming pared 0 bases from V and 11 bases from J, leaving 9 bases between. The V gene's germline CDR1 is SGHNT and CDR2 YYREEE (reference sequence). The CDR3 spans 12 residues. The chain's CDR3 is CASSLGQSFQYF. CDR3 sequence (DNA): TGTGCCAGCAGCTTGGGACAGAGTTTTCAGTACTTC. Full variable domain (outside the CDR3, taken from reference TRBV5-4 and TRBJ2-4): ETGVTQSPTHLIKTRGQQVTLRCSSQSGHNTVSWYQQALGQGPQFIFQYYREEENGRGNFPPRFSGLQFPNYSSELNVNALELDDSALYLCASSLGQSFQYFGAGTRLSVL.

The J gene is TRBJ2-1, the V gene TRBV2; 9 bases map to TRBD1. CDR1 SNHLY and CDR2 FYNNEI come from the germline V gene. This CDR3 has 14 amino acids. Trimming took 8 bases from V and 7 from J; bases not matched to a gene: 9. The CDR3 region is CASAGQGFTNEQFF. CDR3 in DNA: TGTGCCAGCGCGGGACAGGGATTTACGAATGAGCAGTTCTTC.

V is TRBV5-1 and J is TRBJ2-4; TRBD2 might be the D (6 bases). The CDR3 is made up of 18 amino acids. In germline, CDR1 is SGHRS, CDR2 YFSETQ. Deletions cut 4 bases from V and 0 bases from J, with 20 bases between. The DNA of the CDR3 is TGCGCCAGCAGCGCCTACCGGGACTCCCCCTCAGCCAAAAACATTCAGTACTTC. It translates to CASSAYRDSPSAKNIQYF.

V is TRBV7-2 and J is TRBJ2-7, with a tentative D call TRBD2 (7 bases). Trimming removed 3 bases at V and 6 bases at J, with 18 bases between. Germline V lookup: CDR1 SGHTA, CDR2 FQGNSA. This CDR3 contains 15 residues. CDR3 sequence reads: CASSLGGLGDREQYF. The CDR3, as DNA: TGTGCCAGCAGCTTGGGGGGGCTAGGGGACCGCGAGCAGTACTTC.

V is TRBV6-1 and J is TRBJ1-5; D uncertain. Trimming pared 3 bases from V and 9 bases from J, leaving 15 bases between. The CDR3 totals 14 residues. The germline CDR1 and CDR2 sequences are MNHNS and SASEGT. Written as DNA, the CDR3 is TGTGCCAGCAGTGAGGTGTGGTCGTCAGGGCCCCAGCATTTT. Translating it yields CASSEVWSSGPQHF.

The chain is built from TRBV11-2 and TRBJ2-3, with 9 bases aligning to TRBD2. This CDR3 comprises 17 residues. V lost 3 bases and J lost 6; bases outside the gene matches: 13. Germline CDR1 SGHAT, CDR2 FQNNGV. The CDR3 DNA reads TGTGCCAGCAGCTTCACCGGGACTAGCCGACCCCAGGATACGCAGTATTTT. Amino acid sequence: CASSFTGTSRPQDTQYF.

This clone has a single count. The V gene is TRBV7-2, the J gene TRBJ1-2; 10 nucleotides align to TRBD1. This CDR3 has 16 amino acids. Trimming cost V 3 bases and J 6 bases; bases outside gene matches: 10. Germline V gene lookup returns CDR1 SGHTA and CDR2 FQGNSA. CDR3 DNA sequence: TGTGCCAGCAGCTTCTCGAGACAGGGGGCAGTTGATGGCTACACCTTC. Encoded protein: CASSFSRQGAVDGYTF.

This chain links TRBV6-6 with TRBJ1-1; no clear D. V lost 0 bases and J 11 bases, leaving 7 bases between the germline ends. Per the germline V gene, CDR1 is MNHNY and CDR2 is SVGAGI (reference sequence). CDR3 length equals 11 residues. The CDR3 is CASSYSVQAFF. CDR3 coding DNA: TGTGCCAGCAGTTACTCAGTCCAGGCTTTCTTT.

The rearrangement joins TRBV6-6 to TRBJ1-6; D not resolved. Germline V gives CDR1 MNHNY, CDR2 SVGAGI (reference sequence). CDR3 size: 11 residues. V was cut by 2 bases and J by 10 bases, with 3 bases left in between. Here the CDR3 reads CASSYQSPLHF. For the CDR3, the DNA is TGTGCCAGCAGTTACCAATCACCCCTCCACTTT.

The V and J genes are TRBV3-1 (or the pseudogene TRBV3-2) and TRBJ2-1; 7 bases are a match to TRBD2. Per germline, CDR1 LGHDT and CDR2 YNNKEL (reference sequence). The CDR3 is made up of 16 amino acids. The trim removed 1 base at V and 7 bases at J, leaving 10 bases unmatched. CDR3 amino acids: CASSQGAGDLSNEQFF. CDR3 DNA sequence: TGTGCCAGCAGCCAAGGGGCGGGGGACCTTTCGAATGAGCAGTTCTTC.

The rearrangement joins TRBV6-6 to TRBJ1-5; 7 bases match TRBD1. Trimming at V came to 2 bases and at J to 4 bases, leaving 8 bases not matched to a gene. The germline CDR1 and CDR2 sequences are MNHNY and SVGAGI (reference sequence). CDR3 length: 16 residues. This chain's CDR3 is CASSYPQGDGNQPQHF. CDR3 DNA: TGTGCCAGCAGTTACCCTCAGGGGGATGGAAATCAGCCCCAGCATTTT.

The rearrangement uses TRBV28 and TRBJ2-7; weak D call: TRBD1 (6 bases). V lost 4 bases, J lost 0 bases, and 10 bases lay in between. Germline CDR1 and CDR2: MDHEN and SYDVKM. The CDR3 covers 14 residues. CDR3 protein: CASSSPGHSYEQYF. DNA for the CDR3: TGTGCCAGCAGTTCTCCGGGACACTCCTACGAGCAGTACTTC.

The CDR3: CASSLELPGLDNEQFF. As DNA, the CDR3 is TGCGCCAGCAGCCTCGAGCTTCCCGGACTAGACAATGAGCAGTTCTTC. The V gene is TRBV4-1, the J gene TRBJ2-1; 7 bases agree with TRBD2. Looked up from germline, CDR1 is MGHRA and CDR2 is YSYEKL. J was trimmed by 5 bases and V by 4 bases; bases with no gene match: 11. The CDR3 loop spans 16 amino acids.

The rearrangement uses TRBV12-3 or TRBV12-4 and TRBJ2-7, with 7 bases identical to TRBD1. The CDR3 consists of 13 residues. The V segment lost 3 bases and the J segment 5 bases; nucleotides outside the gene matches: 4. The CDR3 loop reads CASSFRQGHEQYF. The DNA of the CDR3 is TGTGCCAGCAGTTTTCGACAGGGCCACGAGCAGTACTTC.

The chain recombines TRBV28 with TRBJ2-7, with TRBD2 matching over 7 bases. This CDR3 is built from 14 residues. Germline V gene sequence: CDR1 MDHEN, CDR2 SYDVKM. Unmatched junction bases numbered 5, after V lost 4 bases and J lost 2 bases. For the CDR3, the DNA is TGTGCCAGCAGTTCCGGGGGGACCGCCTACGAGCAGTACTTC. It encodes CASSSGGTAYEQYF.

Points on this clone: The same CDR3 arises from other DNA sequences in this sample as well. The DNA for the CDR3 is TGTGCCAGCTCACCCGACAGGGCCGATAGCAATCAGCCCCAGCATTTT. Protein product: CASSPDRADSNQPQHF. J is TRBJ1-5 and V is TRBV18, with 7 bases matching TRBD1. Per the germline V gene, CDR1 is KGHSH and CDR2 is LQKENI. V trimming: 3 bases; J trimming: 0 bases; junction bases outside the gene matches: 5. The CDR3 length is 16 residues. Combining the CDR3 with reference TRBV18 and TRBJ1-5 gives the whole variable domain NAGVMQNPRHLVRRRGQEARLRCSPMKGHSHVYWYRQLPEEGLKFMVYLQKENIIDESGMPKERFSAEFPKEGPSILRIQQVVRGDSAAYFCASSPDRADSNQPQHFGDGTRLSIL.

This sequence joins TRBV4-2 and TRBJ1-4; D is undetermined. Germline values: CDR1 LGHNA, CDR2 YNFKEQ. There are 16 residues in the CDR3. Trimming left V 5 bases short and J 0 bases short, with 13 bases between. The CDR3, as DNA: TGTGCCAGCAGCGATACTATGCCCGCAACTAATGAAAAACTGTTTTTT. This codes for CASSDTMPATNEKLFF.

CDR3 bases: TGTGCCAGCTCACCCAGGGCCACTAATGAAAAACTGTTTTTT. Translated, it gives CASSPRATNEKLFF. This rearrangement joins TRBV18 to TRBJ1-4, with D possibly being TRBD1 (5 bases). The CDR3 loop spans 14 amino acids. V lost 3 bases, J lost 2 bases, and 7 bases lay in between. The germline V gene has CDR1 KGHSH and CDR2 LQKENI.

The J gene is TRBJ1-1, the V gene TRBV7-9; a possible D gene is TRBD1 (5 bases). V was shortened by 8 bases and J by 1 base, with 11 bases between the two germline ends. Germline V CDR1 and CDR2: SEHNR, FQNEAQ (reference sequence). The CDR3 consists of 13 residues. Here the CDR3 reads CASWGRSNTEAFF. The CDR3 bases are TGTGCCAGCTGGGGCAGGTCGAACACTGAAGCTTTCTTT.

The chain uses TRBV4-3 and TRBJ2-7, with a tentative D call TRBD2 (5 bases). Germline V gene lookup returns CDR1 LGHNA and CDR2 YSLEER. The germline V and J ends were trimmed by 4 bases and 4 bases, with 17 bases remaining between them. This CDR3 contains 15 residues. The CDR3 nucleotides are TGCGCCAGCAGCCCACCCCTGTCGGACTTATACGAGCAGTACTTC. It is translated as CASSPPLSDLYEQYF.